This T cell receptor (beta chain) was obtained from a study of identifying expanded T cells in peripheral blood. Study findings and constraints: Variance in clone template counts between roughly 2-week samples significantly increased with total template count across all healthy donors. Roughly 1.2 clones differed between technical replicates, versus roughly 16 and 20 over time.

No infections or other immune events were documented during collection. The table came from immunoSEQ multiplex PCR; TCRdb's copy has only in-frame clones and leaves some out. The table has over 65,000 clones, over 85% seen once; the top ten hold 7.3%. Remarks on this clone: Its antigen is as yet unknown.

Germline lookup yields CDR1 KGHSH and CDR2 LQKENI. This CDR3 contains 17 residues. The V gene lost 3 bases and the J gene lost 0 bases, with 17 bases spanning the gap. The sequenced sample was blood. The chain links TRBV18 to TRBJ1-1; D is ambiguous. The source is a person aged 18-70 years in good health. CDR3 protein: CASSPSPISRVNTEAFF. CDR3 in DNA: TGTGCCAGCTCACCTAGCCCTATTTCGAGGGTGAACACTGAAGCTTTCTTT.